These 18 T cell receptor beta chains were sequenced from one sample in a study of PD-L1 blockade in urothelial cancer. TCRdb's table, derived via immunoSEQ multiplex PCR, lists solely in-frame clones and lacks some. The table has roughly 120,000 clones, less than 95% seen once. Time point: peripheral blood 6 weeks after treatment start. The sequencing here drew on PBMCs, taken around atezolizumab (anti-PD-L1) treatment. These TCRs come from a man aged 60 to 69 with urothelial cancer.

The chain joins TRBV7-8 to TRBJ1-2; 8 bases align to TRBD1. The germline gives CDR1 SGHVS, CDR2 FQNEAQ. The CDR3 totals 13 residues. J gave up 8 bases and V 1 base, and 3 bases lay outside the gene matches. The CDR3 coding sequence is TGTGCCAGCAGCTTAGACGGACAGGGCGGCTACACCTTC. It encodes CASSLDGQGGYTF.

The chain is built from TRBV11-2 and TRBJ2-4; D is possibly TRBD1 (5 bases). The CDR3 has 13 amino acids. The germline CDR1 and CDR2 sequences are SGHAT and FQNNGV. Trimming removed 0 bases at V and 8 bases at J, with 8 bases between. CDR3 in DNA: TGTGCCAGCAGCTTAGAACAGGCATACATTCAGTACTTC. Translation: CASSLEQAYIQYF.

The chain is built from TRBV6-5 and TRBJ1-5; no reliable D call. V was cut by 1 base and J by 2 bases, with 12 bases left in between. Germline CDR1 and CDR2: MNHEY and SVGAGI. CDR3 length equals 16 residues. The CDR3 DNA is TGTGCCAGCAGTTACTTCGGCGGTTGGGGCAATCAGCCCCAGCATTTT. It encodes CASSYFGGWGNQPQHF.

V is TRBV11-2 and J is TRBJ1-4; D is possibly TRBD1 (6 bases). The V gene's germline CDR1 is SGHAT and CDR2 FQNNGV. The CDR3 has 16 amino acids. V lost 5 bases, J lost 0 bases, and 13 bases lay in between. The CDR3 is CASSQGQRTTNEKLFF. The CDR3 nucleotides read TGTGCCAGCAGCCAAGGACAGAGAACAACTAATGAAAAACTGTTTTTT.

This chain connects TRBV19 to TRBJ2-5, with 15 bases identical to TRBD2. Trimming removed 7 bases from V and 5 bases from J; junction bases left unmatched: 5. CDR1 LNHDA and CDR2 SQIVND come from the germline V gene (reference sequence). The length of the CDR3 is 15 residues. The DNA of the CDR3 is TGTGCCAGTACCCGGACTAGCGGGGGGGCCGAGACCCAGTACTTC. It codes for CASTRTSGGAETQYF.

In this sample, this clone turned up a few times. V gene TRBV30 combines with J gene TRBJ2-3, with 13 bases that match TRBD2. The V segment lost 2 bases and the J segment 6 bases; nucleotides outside the gene matches: 8. The CDR3 is 16 amino acids. Germline CDR1 reads GTSNPN; CDR2 reads SVGIG (reference sequence). In DNA form, the CDR3 reads TGTGCCTGGAGTCCGGGACTAGCGGGGACGGCGGATACGCAGTATTTT. Protein: CAWSPGLAGTADTQYF.

CDR3 sequence: CASSLLGQGLEKLFF. The CDR3 DNA reads as TGTGCCAGCAGTCTTCTGGGACAGGGGTTGGAAAAACTGTTTTTT. This sequence joins TRBV6-5 and TRBJ1-4; 10 bases are a match to TRBD1. CDR1 is MNHEY, CDR2 SVGAGI, per germline. The V and J ends lost 5 bases and 8 bases, in that order; junction bases with no gene match: 8. This CDR3 contains 15 residues.

The V gene is TRBV5-8, the J gene TRBJ2-3, with 12 bases that match TRBD2. This CDR3 has 20 amino acids. Germline V gives CDR1 SGHTS, CDR2 YDEGEE. V lost 4 bases to trimming and J lost 0 bases; unmatched junction nucleotides: 15. The CDR3 loop is CASSELVIFGTSGSTDTQYF. Written as DNA, the CDR3 is TGTGCCAGCAGCGAATTGGTTATTTTTGGGACTAGCGGGAGCACAGATACGCAGTATTTT. The complete variable domain, with remaining parts taken from reference TRBV5-8 and TRBJ2-3, reads EAGVTQSPTHLIKTRGQQATLRCSPISGHTSVYWYQQALGLGLQFLLWYDEGEERNRGNFPPRFSGRQFPNYSSELNVNALELEDSALYLCASSELVIFGTSGSTDTQYFGPGTRLTVL.

The CDR3 DNA follows: TGTGCCAGCAGTCGGCCAGGGGACATTCAGTACTTC. It yields the protein CASSRPGDIQYF. The chain has TRBV6-6 and TRBJ2-4, with a weak D call TRBD1 (6 bases). V lost 5 bases and J lost 8, with 10 bases in between. This CDR3 has 12 amino acids. Germline-derived CDR1 and CDR2 are MNHNY and SVGAGI (reference sequence).

This chain links TRBV5-1 with TRBJ2-2; 8 bases fit TRBD2. CDR1 is SGHRS and CDR2 is YFSETQ in the germline V gene. This CDR3 contains 15 residues. Germline trimming cut 5 bases from V and 6 bases from J; bases unmatched to any gene: 9. The CDR3 bases are TGCGCCAGCAGTGTGGTAGCGGGATTATCCGGGGAGCTGTTTTTT. This encodes CASSVVAGLSGELFF.

The V and J genes are TRBV28 and TRBJ2-1; D is perhaps TRBD2 (6 bases). V was clipped by 6 bases and J by 2 bases, with 11 bases between them. The CDR3 length is 14 residues. The germline CDR1 and CDR2 sequences are MDHEN and SYDVKM. For the CDR3, the DNA is TGTGCCAGCAGCCCCAGACTAGCCTACAATGAGCAGTTCTTC. Translating gives CASSPRLAYNEQFF.

This rearrangement joins TRBV5-1 to TRBJ1-1; D call uncertain. Trimming removed 4 bases at V and 11 bases at J, with 15 bases between. Germline assignment: CDR1 SGHRS and CDR2 YFSETQ. The CDR3 is 12 amino acids. CDR3: CASSHGSGFAFF. In nucleotides, the CDR3 is TGCGCCAGCAGCCACGGGTCCGGTTTTGCTTTCTTT.

Notes on this clone: Other DNA sequences within the sample encode an identical CDR3. CDR3 sequence: CASSLATGNTEAFF. CDR3 DNA sequence: TGTGCCAGCAGCTTAGCCACAGGGAACACTGAAGCTTTCTTT. This chain links TRBV7-2 with TRBJ1-1; weak D call: TRBD1 (5 bases). Trimming took 0 bases from V and 1 from J, leaving 6 bases between them. The CDR3 loop spans 14 amino acids. Germline assignment: CDR1 SGHTA and CDR2 FQGNSA. Using reference TRBV7-2 and TRBJ1-1 for the parts outside the CDR3, the full variable domain is GAGVSQSPSNKVTEKGKDVELRCDPISGHTALYWYRQSLGQGLEFLIYFQGNSAPDKSGLPSDRFSAERTGGSVSTLTIQRTQQEDSAVYLCASSLATGNTEAFFGQGTRLTVV.

The CDR3: CASSRWTGFNNEQFF. The DNA for the CDR3 is TGTGCCAGCAGCCGATGGACAGGGTTCAACAATGAGCAGTTCTTC. V gene TRBV7-2 combines with J gene TRBJ2-1; 8 nucleotides match TRBD1. The length of the CDR3 is 15 residues. Germline assignment: CDR1 SGHTA and CDR2 FQGNSA. The trim removed 5 bases at V and 5 bases at J, leaving 8 bases unmatched.

This chain links TRBV11-2 with TRBJ1-6; perhaps TRBD1 as D (5 bases). V gave up 8 bases and J gave up 4 bases, with 21 bases separating them. The CDR3 consists of 17 residues. CDR1 and CDR2 (germline): SGHAT, FQNNGV. The chain's CDR3 is CASAPPGHYRYNSPLHF. The CDR3 bases are TGTGCCAGCGCTCCCCCCGGACACTACCGTTATAATTCACCCCTCCACTTT.

The chain links TRBV28 to TRBJ2-1; D perhaps matches TRBD1 (6 bases). V was shortened by 6 bases and J by 0 bases, with 18 bases between the two germline ends. Germline assignment: CDR1 MDHEN and CDR2 SYDVKM. This CDR3 spans 17 amino acids. CDR3 coding DNA: TGTGCCAGCAGCCTCCTCCAGGGGTCGGGCTCCTACAATGAGCAGTTCTTC. Translation gives CASSLLQGSGSYNEQFF.

The chain has TRBV18 and TRBJ2-7; D may be TRBD1 (6 bases). Germline V gene lookup returns CDR1 KGHSH and CDR2 LQKENI. V lost 1 base and J lost 2, with 12 bases in between. The CDR3 loop spans 15 amino acids. The CDR3 nucleotides are TGTGCCAGCTCACCACACGGGACACGAACCTACGAGCAGTACTTC. It codes for CASSPHGTRTYEQYF.

The V call is TRBV10-1, the J call TRBJ2-1, with D unclear. Trimming took off 3 bases at V and 8 bases at J, with 8 bases between the two ends. The CDR3 runs to 12 residues. CDR1 is WNHNN and CDR2 is SYGVQD in the germline V gene (reference sequence). The CDR3 loop reads CASSDVVHEQFF. The DNA for the CDR3 is TGCGCCAGCAGTGATGTAGTTCATGAGCAGTTCTTC.